The 25 T cell receptor beta chains in this list originate from one sample, sequenced in a study of T cell responses to AZD1222 COVID-19 vaccine. The table came from immunoSEQ multiplex PCR; TCRdb's copy has only in-frame clones and leaves some out. The repertoire holds roughly 150,000 clones, with more than 85% as singletons. Source: peripheral blood, taken 28 days after the second AZD1222 dose. Receptor source: an adult who received the AZD1222 COVID-19 vaccine.

V is TRBV15 and J is TRBJ1-5; D gene uncertain. Deletions cut 4 bases from V and 0 bases from J, with 7 bases between. CDR1 and CDR2 from the germline V gene are LNHNV and YYDKDF (reference sequence). The CDR3 has 14 residues. CDR3 bases: TGTGCCACCAGCATTCACTATAGCAATCAGCCCCAGCATTTT. It is translated as CATSIHYSNQPQHF.

This clone was found once. This chain joins TRBV4-2 and TRBJ2-1; D is possibly TRBD2 (5 bases). The germline V gene has CDR1 LGHNA and CDR2 YNFKEQ. Trimming removed 0 bases at V and 15 bases at J, with 21 bases between. CDR3 length equals 15 residues. The chain's CDR3 is CASSQDGVRSSEVFF. DNA of the CDR3: TGTGCCAGCAGCCAAGATGGAGTACGTAGCTCGGAGGTGTTCTTC.

This clone has just one count. The chain couples TRBV9 to TRBJ1-1, with D tentatively TRBD1 (5 bases). The CDR3 totals 12 residues. Germline CDR1 is SGDLS and CDR2 is YYNGEE. V dropped 7 bases and J dropped 0 bases, with 7 bases sitting between them. CDR3 amino acids: CASGRVNTEAFF. The CDR3 bases are TGTGCCAGCGGCAGGGTGAACACTGAAGCTTTCTTT. Filled out from reference TRBV9 and TRBJ1-1, the complete variable domain reads DSGVTQTPKHLITATGQRVTLRCSPRSGDLSVYWYQQSLDQGLQFLIQYYNGEERAKGNILERFSAQQFPDLHSELNLSSLELGDSALYFCASGRVNTEAFFGQGTRLTVV.

This chain connects TRBV3-1 (or the pseudogene TRBV3-2) to TRBJ2-2; D might be TRBD1 or TRBD2, each matching 6 bases. V was pared by 1 base and J by 2 bases, with 17 bases between. From germline, CDR1 is LGHDT and CDR2 YNNKEL (reference sequence). The CDR3 contains 18 residues. DNA for the CDR3: TGTGCCAGCAGCCAAGGGGCGCGGAGGGGGGCAAACACCGGGGAGCTGTTTTTT. Its translation is CASSQGARRGANTGELFF.

The chain carries TRBV29-1 and TRBJ1-1; tentative D call: TRBD1 (6 bases). V dropped 5 bases and J dropped 5 bases, with 15 bases sitting between them. CDR1 SQVTM and CDR2 ANQGSEA come from the germline V gene. The CDR3 has 13 residues. CDR3 coding DNA: TGCAGCGTTTTTGACCCAAGGGGGACTGAAGCTTTCTTT. This gives the protein CSVFDPRGTEAFF. The whole variable domain, remainder taken from reference TRBV29-1 and TRBJ1-1, is SAVISQKPSRDICQRGTSLTIQCQVDSQVTMMFWYRQQPGQSLTLIATANQGSEATYESGFVIDKFPISRPNLTFSTLTVSNMSPEDSSIYLCSVFDPRGTEAFFGQGTRLTVV.

Here the CDR3 reads CAWSEGNKGTDTQYF. The CDR3 DNA follows: TGTGCCTGGAGTGAAGGGAATAAGGGCACAGATACGCAGTATTTT. The V call is TRBV30, the J call TRBJ2-3, with D uncertain. Germline CDR1 and CDR2: GTSNPN and SVGIG (reference sequence). V shed 1 base and J shed 1 base, with 12 bases lying between them. The CDR3 loop spans 15 amino acids.

This CDR3 is CASSEWRGTEAFF. CDR3 DNA: TGTGCCAGCAGTGAATGGCGAGGGACTGAAGCTTTCTTT. The chain combines TRBV2 with TRBJ1-1; unclear D gene. There are 13 residues in the CDR3. CDR1 and CDR2 from the germline V gene are SNHLY and FYNNEI. Deletions cut 2 bases from V and 5 bases from J, with 9 bases between.

The chain is built from TRBV7-9 and TRBJ1-1, with D tentatively TRBD1 (5 bases). V was shortened by 5 bases and J by 3 bases, with 16 bases between the two germline ends. Germline CDR1 SEHNR, CDR2 FQNEAQ (reference sequence). The CDR3 contains 15 residues. The CDR3 protein is CASSAFSGADTEAFF. CDR3 coding DNA: TGTGCCAGCAGCGCCTTTTCTGGGGCAGACACTGAAGCTTTCTTT.

This clone was observed a single time. V usage is TRBV5-1 and J usage is TRBJ2-5; D is ambiguous. V gave up 1 base and J gave up 3 bases, with 10 bases separating them. Per the germline V gene, CDR1 is SGHRS and CDR2 is YFSETQ. The CDR3 extends over 14 amino acids. The CDR3 sequence: CASSLRVDKETQYF. DNA for the CDR3: TGCGCCAGCAGCTTGCGTGTAGACAAAGAGACCCAGTACTTC.

J is TRBJ1-1 and V is TRBV5-1; no reliable D call. Germline V CDR1 and CDR2: SGHRS, YFSETQ. V dropped 0 bases and J dropped 4 bases, with 10 bases sitting between them. This CDR3 contains 14 residues. The CDR3 protein is CASSLEGLGTEAFF. In DNA form, the CDR3 reads TGCGCCAGCAGCTTGGAGGGCCTGGGCACTGAAGCTTTCTTT.

This clone was seen once. The chain carries TRBV7-9 and TRBJ1-2; weak D call: TRBD1 (5 bases). CDR3 size: 15 residues. Germline assignment: CDR1 SEHNR and CDR2 FQNEAQ (reference sequence). V lost 3 bases and J lost 7, with 18 bases in between. This CDR3 reads CASSFRDRSLRGYTF. CDR3 sequence (DNA): TGTGCCAGCAGCTTCCGGGACCGGTCCCTCCGTGGCTACACCTTC.

The chain couples TRBV6-4 to TRBJ1-1, with no clear D. Germline V gene lookup returns CDR1 MRHNA and CDR2 SNTAGT. V dropped 4 bases and J dropped 1 base, with 7 bases sitting between them. The CDR3 has 13 residues. The CDR3 region is CASSVDWNTEAFF. The CDR3 DNA follows: TGTGCCAGCAGTGTCGACTGGAACACTGAAGCTTTCTTT.

This chain joins TRBV28 and TRBJ2-7; 7 positions match TRBD1. CDR3 length: 14 amino acids. Germline CDR1 MDHEN, CDR2 SYDVKM. The junction had 6 bases not matched to a gene; V was cut back by 5 bases and J by 2 bases. CDR3: CASSQQGSPYEQYF. CDR3 bases: TGTGCCAGCAGTCAACAGGGGTCCCCCTACGAGCAGTACTTC.

CDR3 loop: CASSQDYGRAETQYF. CDR3 DNA sequence: TGTGCCAGCAGCCAAGATTACGGCAGGGCAGAGACCCAGTACTTC. The V gene is TRBV3-1 (or the pseudogene TRBV3-2), the J gene TRBJ2-5; D might be TRBD1 (5 bases). V shed 0 bases and J shed 4 bases, with 12 bases lying between them. In germline, CDR1 is LGHDT, CDR2 YNNKEL (reference sequence). This CDR3 has 15 residues.

The CDR3 coding sequence is TGTGCCAGCAGCCTTCTAGCGACCCCAGGGGAGACCCAGTACTTC. This sequence encodes CASSLLATPGETQYF. The gene calls are TRBV5-6 and TRBJ2-5, with D maybe TRBD2 (6 bases). This CDR3 is 15 amino acids long. Germline V CDR1 and CDR2: SGHDT, YYEEEE. V shed 4 bases and J shed 5 bases, with 18 bases lying between them.

The J gene is TRBJ2-7, the V gene TRBV5-1; the D gene is possibly TRBD1 (5 bases). In germline, CDR1 is SGHRS, CDR2 YFSETQ. There are 14 residues in the CDR3. Trimming removed 6 bases from V and 7 bases from J, with 20 bases in between. The CDR3 is CASNTDGQLREQYF. DNA of the CDR3: TGCGCCAGCAACACAGACGGACAACTTAGGGAGCAGTACTTC. Together with reference TRBV5-1 and TRBJ2-7, the CDR3 gives the full variable domain: KAGVTQTPRYLIKTRGQQVTLSCSPISGHRSVSWYQQTPGQGLQFLFEYFSETQRNKGNFPGRFSGRQFSNSRSEMNVSTLELGDSALYLCASNTDGQLREQYFGPGTRLTVT.

The chain links TRBV7-2 to TRBJ1-1; no definite D call. This CDR3 comprises 15 residues. The germline V and J ends were trimmed by 1 base and 1 base, with 10 bases remaining between them. Germline assignment: CDR1 SGHTA and CDR2 FQGNSA. The CDR3 region is CASSLDYGRNTEAFF. The CDR3 nucleotides read TGTGCCAGCAGCTTAGATTACGGCAGGAACACTGAAGCTTTCTTT. Full variable domain (rest looked up from reference TRBV7-2 and TRBJ1-1): GAGVSQSPSNKVTEKGKDVELRCDPISGHTALYWYRQSLGQGLEFLIYFQGNSAPDKSGLPSDRFSAERTGGSVSTLTIQRTQQEDSAVYLCASSLDYGRNTEAFFGQGTRLTVV.

The rearrangement joins TRBV2 to TRBJ1-4; no clear D. Germline V lookup: CDR1 SNHLY, CDR2 FYNNEI. V lost 7 bases and J lost 7, with 16 bases in between. This CDR3 has 14 amino acids. Here the CDR3 reads CASMETVRSEKLFF. The DNA for the CDR3 is TGTGCCAGCATGGAAACAGTTCGTAGTGAAAAACTGTTTTTT.

This clone was counted a single time. This chain uses TRBV5-4 with TRBJ1-5; D is unresolved. The CDR3 contains 13 residues. The germline gives CDR1 SGHNT, CDR2 YYREEE (reference sequence). Trimming pared 4 bases from V and 0 bases from J, leaving 5 bases between. CDR3 loop: CASSRGSNQPQHF. As DNA, the CDR3 is TGTGCCAGCAGCAGAGGTAGCAATCAGCCCCAGCATTTT.

This clone showed up just a few times. Written as DNA, the CDR3 is TGTGCCAGTAGTATCTCAGATAAAGAGACCCAGTACTTC. Its translation: CASSISDKETQYF. This chain uses TRBV19 with TRBJ2-5; D is ambiguous. Between the trimmed V and J ends, which lost 3 bases and 3 bases, there was a span of 8 bases. Germline V gene lookup returns CDR1 LNHDA and CDR2 SQIVND (reference sequence). The CDR3 is 13 amino acids. Together with reference TRBV19 and TRBJ2-5, the CDR3 gives the full variable domain: DGGITQSPKYLFRKEGQNVTLSCEQNLNHDAMYWYRQDPGQGLRLIYYSQIVNDFQKGDIAEGYSVSREKKESFPLTVTSAQKNPTAFYLCASSISDKETQYFGPGTRLLVL.

The CDR3 protein is CASSTGLAGNNEQFF. The CDR3 region has the DNA TGTGCCAGCAGCACAGGACTAGCGGGAAACAATGAGCAGTTCTTC. The chain joins TRBV5-6 to TRBJ2-1; 12 nucleotides line up with TRBD2. V gave up 4 bases and J gave up 5 bases; unmatched junction bases: 4. Looked up from germline, CDR1 is SGHDT and CDR2 is YYEEEE. The CDR3 spans 15 residues.

The chain's CDR3 is CASSLWSTHQPQHF. The DNA of the CDR3 is TGTGCCAGCAGTTTATGGTCGACCCATCAGCCCCAGCATTTT. The chain is built from TRBV28 and TRBJ1-5; D is ambiguous. CDR1 is MDHEN, CDR2 SYDVKM, per germline. V gave up 0 bases and J gave up 5 bases, with 8 bases separating them. The CDR3 totals 14 residues.

V usage is TRBV5-6 and J usage is TRBJ2-5; 7 bases are a match to TRBD2. The CDR3 sequence is 16 residues long. The ends lost 1 base at V and 4 bases at J; junction bases unmatched: 10. Germline V gene sequence: CDR1 SGHDT, CDR2 YYEEEE. DNA of the CDR3: TGTGCCAGCAGCTTGTTAGGTCTAGCGGAAGGAGAGACCCAGTACTTC. Residues: CASSLLGLAEGETQYF.

This clone appeared once. This chain links TRBV28 with TRBJ2-7; a weak D match, TRBD2 (6 bases). The CDR3 sequence is 13 residues long. The V and J ends lost 5 bases and 5 bases respectively, with 13 bases between them. Germline values: CDR1 MDHEN, CDR2 SYDVKM. In nucleotides, the CDR3 is TGTGCCAGCAGTCCTAGGGGAGGCAACGAGCAGTACTTC. Encoded protein: CASSPRGGNEQYF.

The chain couples TRBV2 to TRBJ1-2; maybe TRBD1 (6 bases). Trimming pared 7 bases from V and 6 bases from J, leaving 15 bases between. The germline gives CDR1 SNHLY, CDR2 FYNNEI. CDR3 length: 13 residues. The CDR3 region has the DNA TGTGCCAGCAAGGGGGTGGTAATCGATGGCTACACCTTC. It encodes CASKGVVIDGYTF.